The T cell receptor beta chain under discussion was sequenced for a study of human CD8 memory T cell subsets. Comments on this clonotype: The antigen is not known.

Points from the study as a whole: Diversity, measured as normalized Shannon-Wiener diversity, was similarly high in stem-like memory and precursor exhausted T cells. Effector memory cells did not share this. Estimation with Chao1 suggested higher diversity among stem-like memory T cells relative to precursor exhausted T cells.

Designated as TPEX, the CCR7+ PD-1+ TIGIT+ early memory CD8+ T cells showed dysfunctional, exhausted-like traits. Total RNA was taken from 150,000 sorted CD8+ T cells, in duplicate, per subset. Making the TCR beta libraries relied on UMI-labeled 5' RACE. From its re-call of the 5' RACE reads, TCRdb lists each CDR3 protein once, without DNA. The record lists about 7,300 distinct CDR3 sequences, of which the ten most abundant hold roughly 25%. The source material was CD8+ T cells from PBMCs. The clonotype comes from a human donor in good health.

This chain's CDR3 is CASSWTGESYNSPLHF. This sequence joins TRBV5-5 and TRBJ1-6; with no DNA, the TCRdb D assignment of TRBD1 cannot be verified. The CDR3 spans 16 residues. Germline values: CDR1 SGHKS, CDR2 YYEKEE (reference sequence).